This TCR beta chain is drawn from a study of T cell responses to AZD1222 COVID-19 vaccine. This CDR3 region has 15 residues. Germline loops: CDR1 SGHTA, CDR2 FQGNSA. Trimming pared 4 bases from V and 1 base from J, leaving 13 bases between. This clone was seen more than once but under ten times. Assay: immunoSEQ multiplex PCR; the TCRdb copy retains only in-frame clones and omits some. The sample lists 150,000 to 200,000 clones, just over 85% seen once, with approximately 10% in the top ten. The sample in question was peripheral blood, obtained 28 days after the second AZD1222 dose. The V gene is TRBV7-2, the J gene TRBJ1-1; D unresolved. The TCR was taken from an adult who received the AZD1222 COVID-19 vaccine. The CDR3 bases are TGTGCCAGCAGCTGGGGAGGGTCCACGAACACTGAAGCTTTCTTT. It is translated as CASSWGGSTNTEAFF.